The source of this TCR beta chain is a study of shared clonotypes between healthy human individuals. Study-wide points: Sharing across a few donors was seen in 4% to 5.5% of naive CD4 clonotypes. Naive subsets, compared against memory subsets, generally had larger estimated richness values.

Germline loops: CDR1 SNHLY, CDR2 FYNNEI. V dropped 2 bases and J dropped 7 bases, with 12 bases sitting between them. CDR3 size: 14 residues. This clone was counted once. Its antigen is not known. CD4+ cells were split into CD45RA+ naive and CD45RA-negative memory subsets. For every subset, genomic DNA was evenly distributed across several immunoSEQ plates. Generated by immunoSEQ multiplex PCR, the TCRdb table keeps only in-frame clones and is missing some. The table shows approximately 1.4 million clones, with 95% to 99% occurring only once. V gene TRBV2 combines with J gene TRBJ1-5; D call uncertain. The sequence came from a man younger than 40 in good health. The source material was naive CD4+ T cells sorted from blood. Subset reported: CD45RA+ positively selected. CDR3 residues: CASSEMGTGQPQHF. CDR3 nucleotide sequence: TGTGCCAGCAGTGAAATGGGAACGGGACAGCCCCAGCATTTT.